A selection of T cell receptor beta chains follows, all from one sample in a study of identifying expanded T cells in peripheral blood. Clones were sequenced by immunoSEQ multiplex PCR, and TCRdb holds only the in-frame ones, with some missing. The sample has around 68,000 clones, about 89% seen once. Material: blood. The receptor set was obtained from a person between 18 and 75 years old in good health. The CDR3 runs from the conserved cysteine through the conserved F or W. D genes are given only for firm matches. Clone size is not always given. Where it is, it says once, few, many or a class for expanded clones.

TRBV6-1	TRBD2	NA	TRBJ2-7	CASSEARGLAGVYEQYF	TGTGCCAGCAGTGAAGCAAGGGGGCTAGCGGGAGTCTACGAGCAGTACTTC
TRBV4-3	NA	few	TRBJ2-7	CASSQAPGDAYEQYF	TGCGCCAGCAGCCAAGCCCCGGGGGACGCCTACGAGCAGTACTTC
TRBV2	NA	NA	TRBJ2-1	CASSARGGQFF	TGTGCCAGCAGTGCCCGGGGCGGGCAGTTCTTC
TRBV5-6	TRBD1	once	TRBJ1-2	CASSLGQGDAGYTF	TGTGCCAGCAGCTTGGGACAGGGAGATGCGGGCTACACCTTC
TRBV30	NA	few	TRBJ1-5	CAWRDGGVNQPQHF	TGTGCCTGGAGGGATGGAGGGGTCAATCAGCCCCAGCATTTT
TRBV5-1	TRBD1	NA	TRBJ1-2	CASSIGQGAGGYTF	TGCGCCAGCAGCATTGGACAGGGGGCAGGAGGCTACACCTTC
TRBV6-1	TRBD1	once	TRBJ2-7	CASSETPGQGLYEQYF	TGTGCCAGCAGTGAAACTCCGGGACAGGGACTCTACGAGCAGTACTTC
TRBV28	NA	NA	TRBJ2-7	CASSTGQSSYEQYF	TGTGCCAGCAGTACAGGACAGAGCTCCTACGAGCAGTACTTC
TRBV2	NA	NA	TRBJ2-2	CASSGPKGWDTGELFF	TGTGCCAGCAGTGGCCCTAAGGGGTGGGACACCGGGGAGCTGTTTTTT
TRBV19	NA	NA	TRBJ2-4	CASSIIRAAINIQYF	TGTGCCAGTAGTATAATCAGGGCTGCAATAAACATTCAGTACTTC
TRBV6-1	NA	NA	TRBJ2-1	CAAARGIAENEQFF	TGTGCCGCCGCACGGGGGATAGCTGAAAATGAGCAGTTCTTC
TRBV28	NA	NA	TRBJ2-1	CASSLAYEQFF	TGTGCCAGCAGTTTAGCCTATGAGCAGTTCTTC
TRBV6-4	TRBD2	few	TRBJ2-3	CASSDSSGGADTQYF	TGTGCCAGCAGTGACTCTAGCGGGGGGGCAGATACGCAGTATTTT
TRBV30	NA	NA	TRBJ1-6	CAWSGDPEVSPLHF	TGTGCCTGGAGTGGGGACCCGGAGGTCTCACCCCTCCACTTT
TRBV5-1	TRBD1	NA	TRBJ2-7	CASRSGGTGAEQYF	TGCGCCAGCCGCTCAGGAGGGACAGGGGCCGAGCAGTACTTC
TRBV30	NA	NA	TRBJ2-7	CAWNFLAGGEQYF	TGTGCCTGGAACTTCTTGGCGGGCGGTGAGCAGTACTTC
TRBV9	TRBD1	NA	TRBJ1-4	CASSPQNRGIEKLFF	TGTGCCAGCAGCCCGCAAAACAGGGGGATTGAAAAACTGTTTTTT
TRBV18	TRBD1	NA	TRBJ1-5	CASSPSGGRQPQHF	TGTGCCAGCTCACCATCAGGGGGCCGCCAGCCCCAGCATTTT